Sequencing of this T cell receptor beta chain was carried out in a study of blood T cell repertoires in COVID-19. Libraries were prepared by immunoSEQ multiplex PCR; TCRdb keeps only in-frame clonotypes and omits some of them. The data contain 200,000 to 300,000 clones, approximately 80% of them singletons. This CDR3 is 14 amino acids long. The germline V gene has CDR1 SGHRS and CDR2 YFSETQ. V was pared by 0 bases and J by 6 bases, with 9 bases between. The clonotype comes from a middle-aged man with acute or convalescent COVID-19. The rearrangement links TRBV5-1 to TRBJ2-2, with D maybe TRBD1 (6 bases). Sequencing input: peripheral blood. The CDR3 reads CASSLDAGAGELFF. The CDR3, as DNA: TGCGCCAGCAGCTTGGACGCAGGGGCCGGGGAGCTGTTTTTT.